This entry features one TCR beta chain sequence. The CDR3 runs to 18 residues. The V end was cut by 5 bases, the J end by 0 bases, with 17 bases between. CDR1 is MNHEY and CDR2 is SMNVEV in the germline V gene (reference sequence). The sample originates from a study of T cell responses to AZD1222 COVID-19 vaccine. The data were produced by immunoSEQ multiplex PCR, yet TCRdb's version contains in-frame clones alone and is incomplete. Altogether about 140,000 clones are present, roughly 93% being singletons, with the ten largest covering more than 0.85%. V gene TRBV27 combines with J gene TRBJ2-6, with D perhaps matching TRBD1 (6 bases). Sequences were derived from peripheral blood, sampled on day 0 of MenACWY control vaccination. This TCR was sampled from an adult in good health. The CDR3: CASSLFRGGLSGANVLTF. The CDR3 DNA reads as TGTGCCAGCAGTCTCTTCCGAGGGGGTCTCTCTGGGGCCAACGTCCTGACTTTC.